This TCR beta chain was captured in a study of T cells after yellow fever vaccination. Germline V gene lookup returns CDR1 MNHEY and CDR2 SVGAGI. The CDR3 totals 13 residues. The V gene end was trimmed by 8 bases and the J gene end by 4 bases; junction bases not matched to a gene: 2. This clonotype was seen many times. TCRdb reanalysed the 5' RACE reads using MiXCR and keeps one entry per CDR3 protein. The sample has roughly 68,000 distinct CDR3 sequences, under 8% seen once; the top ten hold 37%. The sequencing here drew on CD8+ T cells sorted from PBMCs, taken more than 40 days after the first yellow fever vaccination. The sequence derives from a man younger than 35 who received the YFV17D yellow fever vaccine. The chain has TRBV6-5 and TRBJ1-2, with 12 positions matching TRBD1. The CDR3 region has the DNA TGTGCCAGCGGGACAGGGGGCTTCTATGGCTACACCTTC. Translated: CASGTGGFYGYTF.